Shown below are 8 T cell receptor beta chains from a single sample sequenced in a study of identical twins. TCRdb re-analysed the 5' RACE reads in MiXCR, keeping a single row per CDR3 protein. The sample has 500,000 to 600,000 distinct CDR3 sequences; 22% are singletons. This sample also belongs to another study, concerning T cells expressing NK-cell markers.

The sample taken for sequencing was CD4+ T cells sorted from blood. The source is a woman between 18 and 29 years old in good health.

This clonotype showed up just a few times. The chain links TRBV10-1 to TRBJ2-7; TRBD2 might be the D (6 bases). The CDR3 is 15 residues long. Per the germline V gene, CDR1 is WNHNN and CDR2 is SYGVQD (reference sequence). Trimming pared 5 bases from V and 1 base from J, leaving 15 bases between. This chain's CDR3 is CASSIGTADSYEQYF. The CDR3 nucleotides are TGCGCCAGCAGTATAGGGACTGCCGATTCCTACGAGCAGTACTTC.

This clonotype has more than one count but fewer than ten. The chain uses TRBV3-1 and TRBJ2-5, with a possible D match to TRBD2 (7 bases). The V gene's germline CDR1 is LGHDT and CDR2 YNNKEL (reference sequence). V lost 4 bases and J 5 bases, leaving 20 bases between the germline ends. The CDR3 totals 16 residues. The CDR3 spells CASSRPGRGGRETQYF. DNA for the CDR3: TGTGCCAGCAGCCGGCCAGGGAGGGGGGGCCGTGAGACCCAGTACTTC.

CDR3 sequence (DNA): TGTGCCAGCAGTTTAGTGTACAGCTCCTACGAGCAGTACTTC. It yields the protein CASSLVYSSYEQYF. This chain uses TRBV12-3 or TRBV12-4 with TRBJ2-7; D is unresolved. This CDR3 is built from 14 residues. V lost 1 base and J 0 bases, leaving 7 bases between the germline ends.

This clonotype was detected ten times or more. The J gene is TRBJ1-1, the V gene TRBV6-1; D may be TRBD1 (6 bases). The CDR3 spans 13 residues. Germline assignment: CDR1 MNHNS and CDR2 SASEGT. Trimming took 6 bases from V and 4 from J, leaving 12 bases between them. CDR3: CASRRQGPTEAFF. DNA for the CDR3: TGTGCCAGCAGGCGTCAGGGGCCCACTGAAGCTTTCTTT.

This clonotype has just a few counts. J is TRBJ1-5 and V is TRBV20-1; the D gene is possibly TRBD1 (6 bases). Looked up from germline, CDR1 is DFQATT and CDR2 is SNEGSKA (reference sequence). Trimming stripped 4 bases from V and 0 bases from J, with 16 bases between. This CDR3 is built from 16 residues. Here the CDR3 reads CSATEWGGRSNQPQHF. CDR3 nucleotide sequence: TGCAGTGCTACCGAATGGGGGGGGCGTAGCAATCAGCCCCAGCATTTT.

The sample holds a few counts of this clonotype. V usage is TRBV20-1 and J usage is TRBJ2-3, with a tentative D call TRBD2 (5 bases). This CDR3 spans 12 amino acids. Between the trimmed V and J ends, which lost 1 base and 9 bases, there was a span of 11 bases. Per germline, CDR1 DFQATT and CDR2 SNEGSKA (reference sequence). CDR3: CSARGEQETQYF. The CDR3 region has the DNA TGCAGTGCTAGAGGGGAGCAGGAGACGCAGTATTTT.

The gene calls are TRBV20-1 and TRBJ1-1; 7 nucleotides match TRBD1. The CDR3 length is 14 residues. Germline V gene lookup returns CDR1 DFQATT and CDR2 SNEGSKA (reference sequence). V lost 8 bases, J lost 2 bases, and 11 bases stayed unmatched. The CDR3 DNA reads TGCAGTCCTCGCGGGGGACAGACAAACACTGAAGCTTTCTTT. Its protein is CSPRGGQTNTEAFF.

This clonotype was counted between two and nine times. The chain couples TRBV30 to TRBJ2-5; D is ambiguous. CDR3 length: 10 amino acids. Germline V CDR1 and CDR2: GTSNPN, SVGIG (reference sequence). With 4 bases removed from V and 5 bases from J, the gap between germline ends came to 5 bases. The DNA for the CDR3 is TGTGCCTGGAAAGAGGAGACCCAGTACTTC. Translating it yields CAWKEETQYF.